One T cell receptor (beta chain) is described in this entry. Its antigen is still unknown. No base qualities exist here, and no much larger clone lies one base off it. This sample was included in a study of T cell changes during pregnancy in multiple sclerosis (dated by TCRdb to between 2019 and 2020). General notes on the study: The study looked at changes in the T cell repertoire across pregnancy in women with multiple sclerosis.

Libraries came from the immunoSEQ multiplex PCR assay. What TCRdb holds here is the immuneACCESS table cut down to in-frame rearrangements. Part of the clones is not present; checked against another copy, under half of the missing clones reflect an unresolved V gene, and the others are unexplained. The table for this sample lists about 43,000 clones; about 90% of them were counted only once. Clones ranked in the top ten supply approximately 4.7% of the sample. Spanning cysteine to phenylalanine, the CDR3 consists of 14 amino acids. The retained sequence is limited to the CDR3, 42 bases, with the frame set at the first base. The germline V gene yields SGDLS for CDR1 and YYNGEE for CDR2. Ends trimmed: V by 4 bases, J by 7 bases; bases unmatched to a gene: 10.

The chain is encoded by TRBV9 joined to TRBJ2-7; TRBD1 matches 8 bases in the middle. The sample in question was peripheral blood, obtained in the second trimester of pregnancy. The TCR sequence derives from a female donor in good health, enrolled as a control in a pregnancy study. The bases are TGTGCCAGCAGCCCCCGCCAGGGGGCAAAAGAGCAGTACTTC. Its amino acids are CASSPRQGAKEQYF.